This TCR beta chain derives from a study of beta chain features in type 1 diabetes. Looking at the study overall: All of the samples together had 85 million to 140 million sorted cells examined.

Every bit of the isolated RNA underwent reverse transcription, so sequencing read expressed TCRB transcripts. Data came from immunoSEQ multiplex PCR; TCRdb stores just in-frame clones and leaves some out. This sample has more than 150,000 clones, with 10% to 15% found just once. Germline CDR1 MDHEN, CDR2 SYDVKM. Between the trimmed V and J ends, which lost 5 bases and 0 bases, there was a span of 6 bases. The CDR3 loop spans 13 amino acids. V is TRBV28 and J is TRBJ2-3; D ambiguous. This TCR was sampled from a woman younger than 30 in good health. The sequenced sample consisted of central memory CD4+ T cells from blood. CDR3 DNA: TGTGCCAGCAGTGCAACTAGCACAGATACGCAGTATTTT. It yields the protein CASSATSTDTQYF.